Listed here are 13 T cell receptor beta chains from one sample, sequenced in a study of blood T cell repertoires in COVID-19. Profiling relied on immunoSEQ multiplex PCR, and the TCRdb table lists in-frame clones only, not all of them. The sample shows around 250,000 clones, about 83% of them seen only once. Sequencing was carried out using peripheral blood. The receptor set was obtained from a woman aged 40 to 55 who had recovered from COVID-19.

The rearrangement uses TRBV5-1 and TRBJ1-1; TRBD1 matches at 8 bases. Germline V gene lookup returns CDR1 SGHRS and CDR2 YFSETQ. The V and J ends lost 4 bases and 3 bases, in that order; junction bases with no gene match: 8. The CDR3 runs 15 residues. CDR3 protein: CASSRGRGLDTEAFF. The CDR3 DNA reads TGCGCCAGCAGCCGAGGCAGGGGGCTTGACACTGAAGCTTTCTTT. The whole variable domain, filled in from reference TRBV5-1 and TRBJ1-1, reads KAGVTQTPRYLIKTRGQQVTLSCSPISGHRSVSWYQQTPGQGLQFLFEYFSETQRNKGNFPGRFSGRQFSNSRSEMNVSTLELGDSALYLCASSRGRGLDTEAFFGQGTRLTVV.

The gene calls are TRBV6-6 and TRBJ1-1; D is possibly TRBD1 (5 bases). V lost 5 bases and J 5 bases, leaving 9 bases between the germline ends. This CDR3 is built from 12 residues. The germline gives CDR1 MNHNY, CDR2 SVGAGI (reference sequence). DNA of the CDR3: TGTGCCAGCAGTCGCCGGGGGACTGAAGCTTTCTTT. It is translated as CASSRRGTEAFF.

The genes are TRBV19 and TRBJ1-1, with D maybe TRBD1 (5 bases). Germline values: CDR1 LNHDA, CDR2 SQIVND (reference sequence). This CDR3 is built from 15 residues. V shed 3 bases and J shed 1 base, with 12 bases lying between them. CDR3 amino acids: CASSILPDRNTEAFF. The CDR3 DNA follows: TGTGCCAGTAGTATCCTTCCAGACAGGAACACTGAAGCTTTCTTT.

The V call is TRBV15, the J call TRBJ2-5; D call uncertain. Trimming stripped 2 bases from V and 3 bases from J, with 7 bases between. The length of the CDR3 is 13 residues. Germline CDR1 LNHNV, CDR2 YYDKDF (reference sequence). Here the CDR3 DNA reads TGTGCCACCAGCAGAAACTATGAAGAGACCCAGTACTTC. This translates into CATSRNYEETQYF.

This clone was detected only a few times. The chain joins TRBV2 to TRBJ1-4, with D possibly being TRBD1 (5 bases). The CDR3 has 16 residues. In germline, CDR1 is SNHLY, CDR2 FYNNEI. The V end lost 4 bases, the J end lost 7 bases, and 19 bases lay between the germline ends. CDR3 bases: TGTGCCAGCAGTGCGGAGGGGCGGAGTTCTCGTGAAAAACTGTTTTTT. Encoded protein: CASSAEGRSSREKLFF.

The J gene is TRBJ2-7, the V gene TRBV6-6; 9 nucleotides match TRBD1. Germline loops: CDR1 MNHNY, CDR2 SVGAGI (reference sequence). This CDR3 is 15 amino acids long. The ends lost 5 bases at V and 2 bases at J; junction bases unmatched: 7. The CDR3, as DNA: TGTGCCAGCAGTCAGGACAGGGGAGATCCCTACGAGCAGTACTTC. It is translated as CASSQDRGDPYEQYF.

This clone was recorded only once. The CDR3 DNA is TGTGCCATCAGCGAGGTCCTAGGGGCTCAGCCCCAGCATTTT. Its protein is CAISEVLGAQPQHF. This chain joins TRBV10-3 and TRBJ1-5; weak D call: TRBD1 (5 bases). Between the trimmed V and J ends, which lost 6 bases and 6 bases, there was a span of 15 bases. This CDR3 contains 14 residues. The germline gives CDR1 ENHRY, CDR2 SYGVKD.

This clone is a singleton in its sample. The V call is TRBV11-2, the J call TRBJ2-3; TRBD2 aligns across 8 bases. Germline V gene lookup returns CDR1 SGHAT and CDR2 FQNNGV. V dropped 1 base and J dropped 2; count of bases not matched to a gene: 5. The CDR3 consists of 16 residues. The CDR3 here is CASSLGRGAITDTQYF. DNA of the CDR3: TGTGCCAGCAGCTTAGGGCGGGGGGCCATCACAGATACGCAGTATTTT. Full variable domain (remainder filled in from reference TRBV11-2 and TRBJ2-3): EAGVAQSPRYKIIEKRQSVAFWCNPISGHATLYWYQQILGQGPKLLIQFQNNGVVDDSQLPKDRFSAERLKGVDSTLKIQPAKLEDSAVYLCASSLGRGAITDTQYFGPGTRLTVL.

CDR3: CASSMRLPAYEQYF. As DNA, the CDR3 is TGTGCCAGTAGTATGAGACTTCCTGCCTACGAGCAGTACTTC. The chain uses TRBV19 and TRBJ2-7; D unclear. V was clipped by 3 bases and J by 2 bases, with 11 bases between them. Germline CDR1 and CDR2: LNHDA and SQIVND (reference sequence). This CDR3 has 14 amino acids.

This chain links TRBV5-4 with TRBJ2-1; no clear D gene. The V end was cut by 4 bases, the J end by 0 bases, with 11 bases between. The CDR3 is made up of 15 amino acids. Per the germline V gene, CDR1 is SGHNT and CDR2 is YYREEE (reference sequence). The CDR3 loop is CASSEVLSSYNEQFF. Here the CDR3 DNA reads TGTGCCAGCAGCGAGGTACTAAGCTCCTACAATGAGCAGTTCTTC.

The chain links TRBV2 to TRBJ2-5; a weak D match, TRBD2 (6 bases). From germline, CDR1 is SNHLY and CDR2 FYNNEI. This CDR3 region has 15 residues. V was cut by 4 bases and J by 2 bases, with 14 bases left in between. The CDR3, as DNA: TGTGCCAGCAGTGGGAGGGCGGCAGGGCAAGAGACCCAGTACTTC. Translating it yields CASSGRAAGQETQYF.

This clone was seen a single time. The chain uses TRBV9 and TRBJ2-3; D is perhaps TRBD1 (6 bases). The CDR3 runs to 14 residues. Trimming pared 5 bases from V and 2 bases from J, leaving 12 bases between. CDR1 SGDLS and CDR2 YYNGEE come from the germline V gene. The CDR3 region has the DNA TGTGCCAGCAGTTTGACAGGCGACACAGATACGCAGTATTTT. It codes for CASSLTGDTDTQYF.

The rearrangement joins TRBV12-2 to TRBJ1-5; the table gives TRBD1 as D, unverified against the DNA. TRBV12-2 is given as a pseudogene. The CDR3 runs 14 residues. The CDR3 region has the DNA TGTGCAAGTCGCGCGCTGGGGATAGGGGAGCCCCAGCATTTT. The encoded protein is CASRALGIGEPQHF.